This is a list of T cell receptor beta chains from one sample in a study of identical twins. From the 5' RACE reads, TCRdb called clonotypes with MiXCR, one entry per CDR3 protein. Seen here are about 100,000 distinct CDR3 sequences, 5.9% observed once, and the top ten hold over 9.5%. Material: memory T cells sorted from blood. These receptor sequences come from a woman aged 45 to 65 in good health. The CDR3 runs from the conserved cysteine through the conserved F or W. A D gene is named only where the DNA matches it firmly. A row's size may be missing; if present it is once, few, many or a size class.

>-|TRBV20-1|many|TRBJ2-1
CSARDGSRSHNEQFF
TGCAGTGCTAGAGATGGTAGCAGGTCACACAATGAGCAGTTCTTC
>TRBD2|TRBV3-1|many|TRBJ2-1
CASSQSGSSYNEQFF
TGTGCCAGCAGCCAAAGCGGGAGCTCCTACAATGAGCAGTTCTTC
>TRBD2|TRBV12-3/TRBV12-4|many|TRBJ2-7
CASSSSILAGGGEQYF
TGTGCCAGCAGTTCCTCTATACTAGCGGGAGGTGGCGAGCAGTACTTC
>-|TRBV20-1|many|TRBJ2-1
CSAHPRGRNEQFF
TGCAGTGCCCACCCCCGGGGCCGCAATGAGCAGTTCTTC
>-|TRBV7-7|-|TRBJ1-5
CASSPGADQPQHF
TGTGCCAGCAGCCCAGGGGCTGATCAGCCCCAGCATTTT
>-|TRBV14|-|TRBJ2-5
CASSIQGSGWTQYF
TGTGCCAGCAGCATACAGGGATCCGGGTGGACCCAGTACTTC
>TRBD2|TRBV7-9|many|TRBJ2-1
CASSLRLAGGFNEQFF
TGTGCCAGCAGCCTGCGACTAGCGGGAGGTTTTAATGAGCAGTTCTTC
>-|TRBV7-9|many|TRBJ1-1
CASTLFSEAFF
TGTGCCAGCACCCTATTCTCTGAAGCTTTCTTT
>TRBD1|TRBV4-2|many|TRBJ2-3
CASSQEQGDTQYF
TGTGCCAGCAGCCAAGAACAGGGGGATACGCAGTATTTT
>-|TRBV20-1|many|TRBJ2-7
CSARRDFYEQYF
TGCAGTGCTAGAAGGGACTTTTACGAGCAGTACTTC
>-|TRBV7-2|many|TRBJ2-1
CASSTHPAAGDNLGEQFF
TGTGCCAGCAGCACCCATCCGGCGGCAGGGGACAATTTGGGTGAGCAGTTCTTC
>TRBD2|TRBV24-1|many|TRBJ2-1
CATSDFTGTSSNEQFF
TGTGCCACCAGTGATTTCACCGGGACTAGCAGCAATGAGCAGTTCTTC
>TRBD1|TRBV20-1|-|TRBJ1-1
CSALDRAAKTEAFF
TGCAGTGCGTTGGACAGGGCAGCAAAGACTGAAGCTTTCTTT
>-|TRBV13|many|TRBJ2-2
CATCPPGELFF
TGTGCTACATGCCCCCCCGGGGAGCTGTTTTTT
>TRBD2|TRBV11-2|many|TRBJ2-3
CASSLRPGTSGSRTDTQYF
TGTGCCAGCAGCTTACGCCCCGGGACTAGCGGGTCGAGGACAGATACGCAGTATTTT
>-|TRBV18|few|TRBJ2-7
CANSFPGTPYEQYF
TGTGCCAACTCATTCCCCGGGACACCCTACGAGCAGTACTTC
>TRBD1|TRBV30|-|TRBJ1-2
CAWSRDGTGPHTF
TGTGCCTGGTCACGAGACGGGACAGGACCTCACACCTTC
>-|TRBV20-1|many|TRBJ1-2
CSATEGPLTYGYTF
TGCAGTGCTACGGAAGGGCCCTTAACCTATGGCTACACCTTC
>-|TRBV27|few|TRBJ1-3
CASRGLGSGNTIYF
TGTGCCAGCAGGGGGCTGGGCTCTGGAAACACCATATATTTT
>-|TRBV11-2|many|TRBJ2-2
CASSLQGPGELFF
TGTGCCAGCAGCTTACAGGGACCCGGGGAGCTGTTTTTT
>-|TRBV14|-|TRBJ2-2
CASSRRWAGELFF
TGTGCCAGCAGTCGACGGTGGGCGGGGGAGCTGTTTTTT
>TRBD2|TRBV9|-|TRBJ2-1
CACSVELAGHYNEQFF
TGTGCCTGCAGCGTAGAACTAGCGGGCCACTACAATGAGCAGTTCTTC
>-|TRBV5-1|few|TRBJ2-5
CASSSSGYETQYF
TGCGCCAGCAGCTCGTCGGGGTACGAGACCCAGTACTTC
>-|TRBV7-2|many|TRBJ2-7
CASSLDHWAWYF
TGTGCCAGCAGCTTAGACCATTGGGCTTGGTACTTC
>-|TRBV2|many|TRBJ1-4
CASNREATNEKLFF
TGTGCCAGCAACCGGGAAGCAACTAATGAAAAACTGTTTTTT
>TRBD2|TRBV5-1|many|TRBJ2-1
CASSLVAGGGYNEQFF
TGCGCCAGCAGCTTGGTAGCGGGAGGTGGATACAATGAGCAGTTCTTC
>-|TRBV27|many|TRBJ1-6
CASGFLREQHSPLHF
TGTGCCAGCGGGTTCCTCAGGGAGCAGCATTCACCCCTCCACTTT
>-|TRBV29-1|few|TRBJ2-7
CSVQITVYEQYF
TGCAGCGTCCAGATTACAGTTTACGAGCAGTACTTC
>TRBD2|TRBV29-1|many|TRBJ2-3
CSATTGGFTDTQYF
TGCAGCGCCACCACGGGGGGTTTTACAGATACGCAGTATTTT
>TRBD1|TRBV6-5|-|TRBJ1-1
CATLPLPGQGLMNTEAFF
TGTGCCACCTTACCCCTCCCGGGACAGGGGCTTATGAACACTGAAGCTTTCTTT
>-|TRBV10-1|-|TRBJ2-3
CASREDATDTQYF
TGCGCCAGCAGGGAGGACGCCACAGATACGCAGTATTTT
>-|TRBV7-6|many|TRBJ2-2
CASTKGQLNTGELFF
TGTGCCAGTACTAAAGGACAGTTGAACACCGGGGAGCTGTTTTTT
>-|TRBV6-6|-|TRBJ2-5
CASSYGAIGETQYF
TGTGCCAGCAGTTACGGGGCAATCGGGGAGACCCAGTACTTC
>-|TRBV6-1|-|TRBJ1-5
CASSEDEGSGNQPQHF
TGTGCCAGCAGTGAAGACGAAGGTTCGGGCAATCAGCCCCAGCATTTT
>-|TRBV20-1|-|TRBJ1-2
CSAPGDLARAGYTF
TGCAGTGCGCCGGGGGACCTCGCCCGGGCTGGCTACACCTTC
>TRBD1|TRBV7-2|many|TRBJ1-6
CASSLGPGGKNSPLHF
TGTGCCAGCAGCTTAGGGCCAGGGGGCAAAAATTCACCCCTCCACTTT
>-|TRBV7-8|many|TRBJ2-1
CASSLVYNEQFF
TGTGCCAGCAGCTTAGTTTACAATGAGCAGTTCTTC
>-|TRBV27|few|TRBJ2-1
CASSLGPDGSTQKYNEQFF
TGTGCCAGCAGTTTAGGGCCGGATGGGAGTACCCAGAAGTACAATGAGCAGTTCTTC
>TRBD2|TRBV27|many|TRBJ2-1
CASSRAGDGEQFF
TGTGCCAGCAGTAGGGCGGGAGATGGTGAGCAGTTCTTC
>-|TRBV7-9|many|TRBJ2-7
CASSFPASSYEQYF
TGTGCCAGCAGCTTCCCAGCTTCCTCCTACGAGCAGTACTTC
>TRBD2|TRBV5-6|many|TRBJ2-4
CASSLGLAGGLAKNIQYF
TGTGCCAGCAGCTTGGGTCTAGCGGGAGGGCTAGCCAAAAACATTCAGTACTTC
>-|TRBV5-1|many|TRBJ2-2
CASSLQGLEFFGELFF
TGCGCCAGCAGCTTGCAGGGACTTGAGTTCTTCGGGGAGCTGTTTTTT
>-|TRBV9|-|TRBJ2-7
CASSVDSDTTYEQYF
TGTGCCAGCAGCGTAGATTCGGACACGACCTACGAGCAGTACTTC
>-|TRBV7-2|-|TRBJ2-7
CASSGPTGTDYENPYEQYF
TGTGCCAGCAGCGGCCCAACCGGGACGGACTACGAGAACCCCTACGAGCAGTACTTC
>-|TRBV23-1|many|TRBJ1-2
CASSQRASGGNYGYTF
TGCGCCAGCAGTCAACGGGCAAGCGGAGGGAACTATGGCTACACCTTC
>TRBD1|TRBV14|-|TRBJ2-5
CASSPRQGARETQYF
TGTGCCAGCAGCCCTAGACAGGGGGCGCGGGAGACCCAGTACTTC
>-|TRBV9|many|TRBJ1-3
CASSSTGTAGNTIYF
TGTGCCAGCAGCTCTACCGGGACGGCTGGAAACACCATATATTTT
>-|TRBV7-9|-|TRBJ1-4
CASSLTASTNEKLFF
TGTGCCAGCAGCTTGACAGCTTCAACTAATGAAAAACTGTTTTTT
>-|TRBV11-3|-|TRBJ2-1
CASSLVGPLYNEQFF
TGTGCCAGCAGCTTAGTGGGACCATTATACAATGAGCAGTTCTTC
>TRBD2|TRBV27|-|TRBJ2-3
CASRWGAGSDTQYF
TGTGCCAGCAGATGGGGAGCGGGATCAGATACGCAGTATTTT
>-|TRBV4-1|-|TRBJ1-1
CASSQAPDVMGTEAFF
TGCGCCAGCAGCCAAGCTCCGGACGTCATGGGGACTGAAGCTTTCTTT
>TRBD2|TRBV2|-|TRBJ2-5
CASSELAVYQETQYF
TGTGCCAGCAGTGAACTAGCGGTCTACCAAGAGACCCAGTACTTC